This section outlines one T cell receptor (beta chain) sequence together with its context. Its matching antigen is unknown. Stated treatment: some 20 received Ad26.COV2.S at low or high dose, single or two shots; 5 received placebo; per-sample allocation not given. All samples were drawn on day 63, counting from the first vaccine or placebo injection. This sample was taken from a study of Ad26.COV2.S vaccination and SARS-CoV-2 variants. Study-level results: Vaccine recipients showed a spike-specific TCR breadth that was higher than in placebo recipients.

Clones were read by immunoSEQ multiplex PCR, and TCRdb kept only the in-frame ones, dropping some. The table lists some 270,000 clones, roughly 85% of them singletons, with roughly 3% in the top ten. V was cut by 0 bases and J by 3 bases, with 12 bases left in between. The CDR3 extends over 15 amino acids. In germline, CDR1 is MGHRA, CDR2 YSYEKL. The sample in question was peripheral blood, obtained in a trial of Ad26.COV2.S vaccine versus placebo. This clonotype was obtained from a person aged 18-65 years who received the Ad26.COV2.S COVID-19 vaccine or a placebo. The chain is built from TRBV4-1 and TRBJ2-7; D ambiguous. The chain's CDR3 is CASSQERQDLYEQYF. For the CDR3, the DNA is TGCGCCAGCAGCCAAGAACGGCAGGACCTCTACGAGCAGTACTTC.